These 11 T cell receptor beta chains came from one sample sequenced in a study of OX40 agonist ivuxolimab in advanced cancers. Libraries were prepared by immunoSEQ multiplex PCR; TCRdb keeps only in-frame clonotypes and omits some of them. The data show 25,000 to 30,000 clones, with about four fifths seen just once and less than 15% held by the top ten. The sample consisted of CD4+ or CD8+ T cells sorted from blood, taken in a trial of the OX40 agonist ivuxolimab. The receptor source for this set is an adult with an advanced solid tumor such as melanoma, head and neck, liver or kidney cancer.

The CDR3 protein is CASSHQGGAGGNQPQHF. In DNA form, the CDR3 reads TGTGCCAGCAGCCACCAGGGGGGGGCAGGAGGCAATCAGCCCCAGCATTTT. The rearrangement joins TRBV4-2 to TRBJ1-5; TRBD1 matches at 7 bases. Germline V CDR1 and CDR2: LGHNA, YNFKEQ. V was pared by 3 bases and J by 2 bases, with 10 bases of the junction left unmatched. This CDR3 comprises 17 residues.

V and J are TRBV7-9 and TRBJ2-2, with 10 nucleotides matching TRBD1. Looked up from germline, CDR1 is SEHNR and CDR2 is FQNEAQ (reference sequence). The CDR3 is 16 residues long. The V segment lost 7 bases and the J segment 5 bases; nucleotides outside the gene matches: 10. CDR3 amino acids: CASNRLGTGVTGELFF. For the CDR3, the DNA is TGTGCCAGCAACAGGCTCGGGACAGGGGTGACCGGGGAGCTGTTTTTT.

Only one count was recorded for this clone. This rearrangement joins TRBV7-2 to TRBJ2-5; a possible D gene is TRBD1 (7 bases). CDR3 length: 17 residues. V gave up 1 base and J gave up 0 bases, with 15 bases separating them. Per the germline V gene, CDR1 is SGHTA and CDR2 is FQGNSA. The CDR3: CASSLVWAGGNQETQYF. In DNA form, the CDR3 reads TGTGCCAGCAGCTTAGTTTGGGCAGGGGGGAACCAAGAGACCCAGTACTTC.

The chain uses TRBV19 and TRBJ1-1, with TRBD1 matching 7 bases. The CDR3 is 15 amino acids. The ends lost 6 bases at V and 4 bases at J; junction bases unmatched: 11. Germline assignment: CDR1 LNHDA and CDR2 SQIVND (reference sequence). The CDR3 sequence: CASRHPTTGVTEAFF. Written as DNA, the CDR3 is TGTGCCAGTAGGCACCCCACCACAGGGGTCACTGAAGCTTTCTTT.

The CDR3 spells CASGTGLYEQYF. The CDR3 DNA is TGTGCCAGCGGGACAGGTTTGTACGAGCAGTACTTC. The J gene is TRBJ2-7, the V gene TRBV19; TRBD1 aligns across 8 bases. In germline, CDR1 is LNHDA, CDR2 SQIVND (reference sequence). The CDR3 is made up of 12 amino acids. Trimming cost V 9 bases and J 4 bases; bases outside gene matches: 5.

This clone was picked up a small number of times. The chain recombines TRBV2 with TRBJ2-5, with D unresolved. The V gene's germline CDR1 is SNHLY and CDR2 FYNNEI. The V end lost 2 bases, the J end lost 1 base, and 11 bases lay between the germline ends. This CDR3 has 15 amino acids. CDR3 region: CASSELIRAQETQYF. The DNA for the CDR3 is TGTGCCAGCAGTGAACTTATTAGGGCCCAAGAGACCCAGTACTTC.

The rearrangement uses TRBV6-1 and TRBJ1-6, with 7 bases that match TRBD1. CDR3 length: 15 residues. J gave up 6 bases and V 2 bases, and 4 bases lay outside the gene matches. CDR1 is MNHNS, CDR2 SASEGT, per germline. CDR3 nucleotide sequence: TGTGCCAGCAGTGAAAGTCAGGGGGGTAATTCACCCCTCCACTTT. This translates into CASSESQGGNSPLHF.

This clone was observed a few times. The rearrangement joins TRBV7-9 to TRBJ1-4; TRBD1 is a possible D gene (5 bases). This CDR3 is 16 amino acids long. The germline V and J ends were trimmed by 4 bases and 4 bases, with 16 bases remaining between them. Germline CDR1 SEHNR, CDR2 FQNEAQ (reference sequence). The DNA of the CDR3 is TGTGCCAGCAGCTCAGACCGACAGAAGCTTAATGAAAAACTGTTTTTT. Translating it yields CASSSDRQKLNEKLFF.

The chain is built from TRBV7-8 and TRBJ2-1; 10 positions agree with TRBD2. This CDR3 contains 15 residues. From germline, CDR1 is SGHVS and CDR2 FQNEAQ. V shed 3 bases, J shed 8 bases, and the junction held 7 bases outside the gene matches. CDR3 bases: TGTGCCAGCAGCTTCTCAGCGGGGGGGTTGGATGAGCAGTTCTTC. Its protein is CASSFSAGGLDEQFF.

In nucleotides, the CDR3 is TGTGCCAGCAGCGACGAAGGGGCAGGGCTAGACGAGCAGTACTTC. Its translation is CASSDEGAGLDEQYF. The chain joins TRBV11-2 to TRBJ2-7, with TRBD1 as a possible D gene (5 bases). V was pared by 5 bases and J by 5 bases, with 19 bases between. This CDR3 has 15 amino acids. Germline values: CDR1 SGHAT, CDR2 FQNNGV.

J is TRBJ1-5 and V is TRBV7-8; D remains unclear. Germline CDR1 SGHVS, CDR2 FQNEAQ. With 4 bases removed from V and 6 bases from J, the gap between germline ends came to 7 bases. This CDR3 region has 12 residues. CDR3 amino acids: CASSSPPQPQHF. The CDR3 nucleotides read TGTGCCAGCAGCTCTCCACCTCAGCCCCAGCATTTT.